The following is a T cell receptor beta chain sequence with its context. This clonotype was counted many times. The clone's antigen remains unknown. Base qualities are missing; no much larger clone stands one base away. According to the study, the label for this sample's treatment or condition signals: allogeneic hematopoietic cell transplantation with graft depleted of TCRalphabeta T cells and CD19 B cells. Transplant recipients were children who received TCRalphabeta/CD19-depleted allogeneic hematopoietic cell grafts. The sample comes from a study of T-cell reconstitution after alpha-beta-depleted transplantation in children listed by TCRdb under 2016. About the study as a whole: Using TCR repertoire profiling, the study followed T-cell immune reconstitution in a quantitative way in children after TCRalphabeta/CD19-depleted allogeneic hematopoietic cell transplantation.

Overall study results and their limits: In some patients, high TCRbeta diversity at day 60 was attributed to recipient T cells and intrathymic progenitors that had survived conditioning. Apparently early alphabetaT-cell count recovery about two months after transplant reportedly relied on only several hundred rapidly expanded clones derived from non-depleted graft cells. Over subsequent months, a decline in hyperexpanded clone frequencies was noted, and after one year, T-cell counts and TCRbeta diversity were mostly ascribed to newly produced T cells.

The library was built by means of PCR. TCRdb names Illumina HiSeq 2500 as the instrument used. Molecular barcoding was employed in the preparation of TCR libraries, with unique molecular identifiers being used to normalize TCRbeta repertoire quantification. TCRdb reprocessing: public reads trimmed at Q25 with fastp, clones called with MiXCR, in-frame beta chains kept. Entries are consolidated by CDR3 protein sequence, retaining the most common genes and DNA. This sample is represented by 250,000 to 300,000 distinct CDR3 sequences; around a tenth of them were singletons. The ten most abundant clones make up approximately 7.6% of the sample. In the germline V gene (reference sequence), CDR1 corresponds to DFQATT and CDR2 to SNEGSKA. From its cysteine to its phenylalanine, the CDR3 spans 15 amino acids. Of the read, only the CDR3 DNA is kept; its 45 bases are in frame from base 1. Between the V and J ends, shortened by 0 bases and 1 base respectively, the junction contains 13 bases.

This chain joins TRBV20-1 to TRBJ2-7; no D segment can be confidently identified. The clonotype was recovered from a boy in the first two years of life with acute myeloid leukemia, due to receive a stem cell transplant. Sequencing used PBMCs, obtained before TCRalphabeta/CD19-depleted stem cell transplant. The CDR3 reads as follows: CSARDPADPSYEQYF. The nucleotide sequence reads as follows: TGCAGTGCTAGAGATCCCGCGGACCCTTCCTACGAGCAGTACTTC.